Shown below are 5 T cell receptor beta chains from a single sample sequenced in a study of blood T cell repertoires in COVID-19. Measured with immunoSEQ multiplex PCR; TCRdb has only the in-frame clones, and not every one. The top ten clones hold nearly 6.5% of a sample with 250,000 to 350,000 clones, more than 70% of them seen once. Material: peripheral blood. The receptors were gathered from a young man who had recovered from COVID-19.

V is TRBV5-1 and J is TRBJ2-7; weak D call: TRBD1 (5 bases). Trimming cost V 0 bases and J 3 bases, with 13 bases left between them. The CDR3 runs 15 residues. Germline assignment: CDR1 SGHRS and CDR2 YFSETQ. As DNA, the CDR3 is TGCGCCAGCAGCTTGGCCCAGGGTGGGCTCTACGAGCAGTACTTC. This codes for CASSLAQGGLYEQYF.

The chain joins TRBV11-1 to TRBJ2-1; no reliable D call. V lost 1 base and J lost 8, with 9 bases in between. CDR1 and CDR2 (germline): SGHAT, FQDESV (reference sequence). The CDR3 is 13 residues long. The CDR3 DNA reads as TGTGCCAGCAGCTTAGGCTCTGAGTATGAGCAGTTCTTC. Amino acid sequence: CASSLGSEYEQFF.

The V call is TRBV5-6, the J call TRBJ1-2; D gene uncertain. Per germline, CDR1 SGHDT and CDR2 YYEEEE. V lost 1 base to trimming and J lost 6 bases, with 7 bases between them. This CDR3 has 12 residues. The CDR3 reads CASSLITDGYTF. The CDR3 DNA reads TGTGCCAGCAGCTTGATCACGGATGGCTACACCTTC.

V gene TRBV7-2 combines with J gene TRBJ1-4; 7 bases are shared with TRBD1. Looked up from germline, CDR1 is SGHTA and CDR2 is FQGNSA. This CDR3 contains 15 residues. Trimming cost V 5 bases and J 2 bases; bases outside gene matches: 5. DNA of the CDR3: TGTGCCAGCAGCCCACCGGGACAGACTAATGAAAAACTGTTTTTT. This gives the protein CASSPPGQTNEKLFF.

V is TRBV7-8 and J is TRBJ1-2; 9 bases are shared with TRBD1. V trimming: 1 base; J trimming: 7 bases; junction bases outside the gene matches: 7. The CDR3 consists of 15 residues. Germline loops: CDR1 SGHVS, CDR2 FQNEAQ. CDR3 DNA sequence: TGTGCCAGCAGCTTAGAATTCGGACAGGGGCTTGGCTACACCTTC. It is translated as CASSLEFGQGLGYTF.